This T cell receptor beta chain was sequenced in a study of cytomegalovirus exposure and HLA in healthy donors. Study-wide results and caveats: Sequencing depth roughly uniform across donors was assumed in presence/absence analyses. Accurate HLA-A and HLA-B prediction from TCR beta sequences was reported for most subjects.

PCR was performed using 60 Vbeta and 13 Jbeta primers. Assay used: immunoSEQ multiplex PCR; TCRdb lists only in-frame clones, some missing. The sample lists 99,000 or so clones; around 72% were seen once. Points on this clone: The antigen remains unidentified.

From germline, CDR1 is MDHEN and CDR2 SYDVKM. This CDR3 has 14 residues. The J segment lost 5 bases and the V segment lost 3 bases, leaving 4 bases of the junction unmatched. This receptor was obtained from a man aged 25-40 years in good health and CMV-seronegative. This chain connects TRBV28 to TRBJ1-2; 9 positions match TRBD1. The sequenced material came from PBMCs. Written as DNA, the CDR3 is TGTGCCAGCAGTTTGGGACAGGGAGATTATGGCTACACCTTC. Translation: CASSLGQGDYGYTF.